Listed here are 10 T cell receptor beta chains from one sample, sequenced in a study of cytomegalovirus exposure and HLA in healthy donors. The PCR made use of 60 Vbeta and 13 Jbeta primers. Produced via immunoSEQ multiplex PCR; TCRdb's table is partial and in-frame only. The sample includes just over 150,000 clones, approximately 81% of them seen just once. Sequenced input: PBMCs. The receptors here all came from a woman aged 18-30 years in good health and CMV-seronegative.

The CDR3 DNA reads as TGTGCCAGCAGGAGGGGGGGGGTACCGCCGGATACGCAGTATTTT. It encodes CASRRGGVPPDTQYF. The chain employs TRBV6-1 and TRBJ2-3; TRBD2 might be the D (7 bases). The germline V gene has CDR1 MNHNS and CDR2 SASEGT. This CDR3 region has 15 residues. V was pared by 6 bases and J by 6 bases, with 19 bases between.

This sequence joins TRBV28 and TRBJ1-2, with D possibly being TRBD1 (6 bases). In germline, CDR1 is MDHEN, CDR2 SYDVKM. This CDR3 has 12 residues. V was pared by 6 bases and J by 3 bases, with 8 bases between. The CDR3 bases are TGTGCCAGCAGCCAGGGGTACTATGGCTACACCTTC. It translates to CASSQGYYGYTF.

This clone was observed a few times. Its ends do not fully match the called genes, so a read error is possible. The V gene is TRBV7-9, the J gene TRBJ2-7; TRBD2 aligns across 7 bases. This CDR3 has 14 amino acids. Per the germline V gene, CDR1 is SEHNR and CDR2 is FQNEAQ (reference sequence). In DNA, the CDR3 is TGTTCCAGCAGCTTAGCGGGCAGCTCCTACGAGCAGTACTTC. This translates into CSSSLAGSSYEQYF.

The chain joins TRBV5-1 to TRBJ2-7; 9 bases align to TRBD2. With 0 bases clipped from V and 2 bases from J, the junction kept 6 bases outside the gene matches. The germline V gene has CDR1 SGHRS and CDR2 YFSETQ. This CDR3 has 16 residues. In DNA, the CDR3 is TGCGCCAGCAGCTTGGAACCTAGCGGGGCAGCCTACGAGCAGTACTTC. Protein: CASSLEPSGAAYEQYF.

The chain recombines TRBV28 with TRBJ2-1, with TRBD2 matching over 11 bases. Germline assignment: CDR1 MDHEN and CDR2 SYDVKM. The CDR3 contains 17 residues. V lost 3 bases and J lost 5; bases outside the gene matches: 9. The CDR3 nucleotides read TGTGCCAGCAGTTTCCCCCAGGGGACTAGCGGCAACAATGAGCAGTTCTTC. Translated: CASSFPQGTSGNNEQFF.

The chain joins TRBV5-4 to TRBJ2-6; a possible D gene is TRBD1 (6 bases). Deletions cut 0 bases from V and 1 base from J, with 8 bases between. Looked up from germline, CDR1 is SGHNT and CDR2 is YYREEE (reference sequence). The CDR3 is made up of 16 amino acids. CDR3 region: CASSLAGESGANVLTF. The CDR3 DNA is TGTGCCAGCAGCTTGGCAGGGGAGTCTGGGGCCAACGTCCTGACTTTC.

Here the CDR3 DNA reads TGTGCCAGTAGTAGCTATGGCGGGGGGGCAGCTCGGGGAGATACGCAGTATTTT. Its translation is CASSSYGGGAARGDTQYF. The V gene is TRBV19, the J gene TRBJ2-3; 9 positions match TRBD2. This CDR3 has 18 residues. Trimming took 4 bases from V and 5 from J; bases not matched to a gene: 16. Germline V gene data show CDR1 as LNHDA and CDR2 as SQIVND (reference sequence).

A few counts support this clone. The chain links TRBV6-5 to TRBJ2-1, with D unresolved. Germline lookup yields CDR1 MNHEY and CDR2 SVGAGI. Trimming cost V 2 bases and J 0 bases, with 8 bases left between them. This CDR3 has 15 amino acids. The CDR3 region is CASSYLFSSYNEQFF. In nucleotides, the CDR3 is TGTGCCAGCAGTTACCTCTTTAGCTCCTACAATGAGCAGTTCTTC.

The chain joins TRBV5-1 to TRBJ2-3; 8 bases agree with TRBD2. The CDR3 length is 17 residues. The germline V gene has CDR1 SGHRS and CDR2 YFSETQ. The ends lost 6 bases at V and 3 bases at J; junction bases unmatched: 15. The CDR3: CASTVPHGGEATDTQYF. The CDR3 nucleotides read TGCGCCAGCACCGTCCCCCACGGGGGGGAGGCAACAGATACGCAGTATTTT.

V usage is TRBV6-1 and J usage is TRBJ1-5; possibly TRBD1 for D (5 bases). This CDR3 has 12 amino acids. Trimming removed 9 bases from V and 5 bases from J, with 11 bases in between. Germline V lookup: CDR1 MNHNS, CDR2 SASEGT. DNA of the CDR3: TGTGCCAGTCACCAGGGCCATCAGCCCCAGCATTTT. Translating gives CASHQGHQPQHF.